Each of the 17 T cell receptor beta chains below was sequenced from the same sample in a study of OX40 agonist ivuxolimab in advanced cancers. The table came from immunoSEQ multiplex PCR; TCRdb's copy has only in-frame clones and leaves some out. This sample has some 66,000 clones, with about 91% found just once. Specimen: CD4+ or CD8+ T cells sorted from blood, collected in a trial of the OX40 agonist ivuxolimab. The receptor set was obtained from an adult with an advanced solid tumor such as melanoma, head and neck, liver or kidney cancer.

The V and J genes are TRBV13 and TRBJ2-7; tentative D call: TRBD1 (6 bases). The CDR3 runs to 16 residues. Germline V gene lookup returns CDR1 PRHDT and CDR2 FYEKMQ (reference sequence). V was cut by 1 base and J by 1 base, with 14 bases left in between. CDR3 residues: CASSLVRGRDSYEQYF. For the CDR3, the DNA is TGTGCCAGCAGCTTAGTCAGGGGACGGGATTCCTACGAGCAGTACTTC.

J is TRBJ2-7 and V is TRBV6-6; 9 nucleotides agree with TRBD1. Per the germline V gene, CDR1 is MNHNY and CDR2 is SVGAGI (reference sequence). Trimming took 6 bases from V and 7 from J; bases not matched to a gene: 10. The length of the CDR3 is 14 residues. The CDR3 protein is CASSRGQGPKEQYF. The CDR3 DNA reads TGTGCCAGCAGCCGCGGACAGGGGCCTAAGGAGCAGTACTTC.

This rearrangement joins TRBV18 to TRBJ1-2; D remains unclear. Trimming stripped 6 bases from V and 6 bases from J, with 17 bases between. Germline V gene data show CDR1 as KGHSH and CDR2 as LQKENI. The CDR3 is 14 residues long. The CDR3 sequence is CASSRRFDEHGYTF. In DNA form, the CDR3 reads TGTGCCAGCTCTCGCAGGTTTGACGAGCATGGCTACACCTTC.

The J gene is TRBJ2-4, the V gene TRBV4-1, with D possibly TRBD1 on 5 matching bases. V gave up 4 bases and J gave up 0 bases, with 16 bases separating them. Looked up from germline, CDR1 is MGHRA and CDR2 is YSYEKL. The CDR3 extends over 17 amino acids. The CDR3 nucleotides are TGCGCCAGCAGCCCCGGTTGGACAACTCTAGCCAAAAACATTCAGTACTTC. Its protein product is CASSPGWTTLAKNIQYF.

The genes are TRBV5-6 and TRBJ2-5; D possibly corresponds to TRBD2 (5 bases). CDR3 length equals 16 residues. Germline V gene sequence: CDR1 SGHDT, CDR2 YYEEEE. V was pared by 0 bases and J by 5 bases, with 17 bases between. The CDR3, as DNA: TGTGCCAGCAGCTTGGCCGTTAGCGCTGCCGGGGAGACCCAGTACTTC. Translation gives CASSLAVSAAGETQYF.

The chain combines TRBV5-1 with TRBJ1-1; TRBD1 agrees at 7 bases. From germline, CDR1 is SGHRS and CDR2 YFSETQ. The CDR3 runs to 14 residues. Losses at the gene ends were 3 bases for V and 0 bases for J; bases not matched to a gene: 2. The CDR3 nucleotides read TGCGCCAGCAGCTCGGGACAGCTGAACACTGAAGCTTTCTTT. Amino acid sequence: CASSSGQLNTEAFF. The variable domain in full, completed from reference TRBV5-1 and TRBJ1-1, reads KAGVTQTPRYLIKTRGQQVTLSCSPISGHRSVSWYQQTPGQGLQFLFEYFSETQRNKGNFPGRFSGRQFSNSRSEMNVSTLELGDSALYLCASSSGQLNTEAFFGQGTRLTVV.

The chain recombines TRBV5-1 with TRBJ2-5; 7 nucleotides line up with TRBD2. CDR1 and CDR2 from the germline V gene are SGHRS and YFSETQ. There are 14 residues in the CDR3. Unmatched junction bases numbered 7, after V lost 4 bases and J lost 4 bases. The CDR3 region is CASSPPGGGETQYF. DNA of the CDR3: TGCGCCAGCAGCCCCCCGGGCGGGGGAGAGACCCAGTACTTC.

This chain connects TRBV18 to TRBJ1-1, with 7 bases lining up with TRBD1. Trimming took 1 base from V and 11 from J; bases not matched to a gene: 13. The germline V gene has CDR1 KGHSH and CDR2 LQKENI. CDR3 length equals 15 residues. The CDR3 here is CASSPQGQPLGVAFF. CDR3 coding DNA: TGTGCCAGCTCACCACAGGGACAGCCCCTCGGAGTGGCTTTCTTT.

The gene calls are TRBV11-2 and TRBJ2-3; 12 bases line up with TRBD1. CDR1 and CDR2 (germline): SGHAT, FQNNGV. V lost 4 bases to trimming and J lost 5 bases; unmatched junction nucleotides: 7. This CDR3 has 16 amino acids. Written as DNA, the CDR3 is TGTGCCAGCAGCTCCCACGGGACAGGGGGCAGAGATACGCAGTATTTT. Its translation: CASSSHGTGGRDTQYF.

The chain has TRBV2 and TRBJ2-2; the match to TRBD1 covers 7 bases. This CDR3 is built from 14 residues. Germline V CDR1 and CDR2: SNHLY, FYNNEI. J was trimmed by 3 bases and V by 6 bases; bases with no gene match: 4. CDR3 loop: CASRATGDTGELFF. Here the CDR3 DNA reads TGTGCCAGCAGGGCCACAGGGGACACCGGGGAGCTGTTTTTT.

The genes are TRBV4-1 and TRBJ2-4; no definite D call. This CDR3 has 16 residues. Trimming took off 0 bases at V and 0 bases at J, with 9 bases between the two ends. Germline values: CDR1 MGHRA, CDR2 YSYEKL. This chain's CDR3 is CASSQDNSLAKNIQYF. The CDR3 coding sequence is TGCGCCAGCAGCCAAGATAATTCGCTAGCCAAAAACATTCAGTACTTC.

This sequence joins TRBV10-3 and TRBJ2-6, with D possibly TRBD1 on 6 matching bases. CDR3 length: 18 amino acids. The V end lost 0 bases, the J end lost 2 bases, and 14 bases lay between the germline ends. Germline V gene lookup returns CDR1 ENHRY and CDR2 SYGVKD. CDR3 protein: CAISESGAIRTGANVLTF. The DNA of the CDR3 is TGTGCCATCAGTGAGTCGGGGGCTATAAGAACTGGGGCCAACGTCCTGACTTTC.

The V gene is TRBV7-2, the J gene TRBJ2-3; TRBD2 matches 9 bases. Germline V lookup: CDR1 SGHTA, CDR2 FQGNSA. J gave up 5 bases and V 4 bases, and 4 bases lay outside the gene matches. CDR3 length equals 14 residues. CDR3 loop: CASSSRGGLDTQYF. For the CDR3, the DNA is TGTGCCAGCAGCTCGCGGGGGGGCCTAGATACGCAGTATTTT.

The chain joins TRBV9 to TRBJ2-3; the D gene is possibly TRBD1 (5 bases). Trimming took off 2 bases at V and 4 bases at J, with 11 bases between the two ends. Germline values: CDR1 SGDLS, CDR2 YYNGEE. The CDR3 is 14 amino acids. As DNA, the CDR3 is TGTGCCAGCAGCGTCTCAGGGTCCCCAGATACGCAGTATTTT. Amino acids: CASSVSGSPDTQYF.

This clone was picked up one time. The chain joins TRBV25-1 to TRBJ1-1; D is unclear. Germline CDR1 is MGHDK and CDR2 is SYGVNS. The CDR3 is 12 residues long. Deletions cut 1 base from V and 11 bases from J, with 11 bases between. CDR3 nucleotides: TGTGCCAGCAGTGAATTGGGCAGGCTTGCTTTCTTT. Its protein product is CASSELGRLAFF.

The V gene is TRBV7-8, the J gene TRBJ1-1; weak D call: TRBD1 (5 bases). The CDR3 extends over 14 amino acids. The germline gives CDR1 SGHVS, CDR2 FQNEAQ. V lost 4 bases and J 2 bases, leaving 11 bases between the germline ends. In DNA, the CDR3 is TGTGCCAGCAGCTATCTACAGGTTAACACTGAAGCTTTCTTT. Its translation: CASSYLQVNTEAFF.

J is TRBJ2-3 and V is TRBV10-3; unclear D gene. This CDR3 contains 15 residues. V dropped 4 bases and J dropped 2 bases, with 13 bases sitting between them. The V gene's germline CDR1 is ENHRY and CDR2 SYGVKD. The CDR3 DNA reads TGTGCCATCAGTGCTAAGGACCAAAACACAGATACGCAGTATTTT. Translation: CAISAKDQNTDTQYF.